The 12 T cell receptor beta chains below all came from one sample that was sequenced in a study of blood T cell repertoires in COVID-19. Assay: immunoSEQ multiplex PCR; the TCRdb copy retains only in-frame clones and omits some. The table includes 300,000 or so clones, around four fifths detected once. Specimen: peripheral blood. All receptors come from a woman in her forties or fifties with active or convalescent COVID-19.

The chain combines TRBV15 with TRBJ1-2; possibly TRBD1 for D (6 bases). The V gene's germline CDR1 is LNHNV and CDR2 YYDKDF (reference sequence). The CDR3 has 16 amino acids. The germline V and J ends were trimmed by 0 bases and 4 bases, with 15 bases remaining between them. In DNA, the CDR3 is TGTGCCACCAGCAGAGAAAGGGGGACCTTTGGCTATGGCTACACCTTC. This encodes CATSRERGTFGYGYTF.

The gene calls are TRBV7-8 and TRBJ2-7, with D hard to call. Between the trimmed V and J ends, which lost 2 bases and 2 bases, there was a span of 7 bases. CDR3 length: 13 residues. Germline V gives CDR1 SGHVS, CDR2 FQNEAQ. DNA for the CDR3: TGTGCCAGCAGCTTATCGGCGGCCTACGAGCAGTACTTC. Its protein is CASSLSAAYEQYF.

J is TRBJ1-2 and V is TRBV7-2, with 8 bases lining up with TRBD1. From germline, CDR1 is SGHTA and CDR2 FQGNSA. V trimming: 7 bases; J trimming: 5 bases; junction bases outside the gene matches: 15. This CDR3 region has 16 residues. CDR3 region: CASILASQGAEYGYTF. CDR3 bases: TGTGCCAGCATCCTCGCTAGCCAGGGGGCCGAATATGGCTACACCTTC.

The table lists this clone with a count of one. The germline gene is not matched at one end of the junction; a read error may be the cause. The genes are TRBV7-9 and TRBJ1-2; perhaps TRBD1 as D (5 bases). The germline CDR1 and CDR2 sequences are SEHNR and FQNEAQ (reference sequence). The CDR3 spans 16 residues. This CDR3 is CASSLASGSANSGYTF. The CDR3 DNA reads TGTGCCAGCAGCCTAGCTTCAGGGTCCGCGAATTCTGGCTACACCTTC.

J is TRBJ2-2 and V is TRBV3-1 (or the pseudogene TRBV3-2); 8 nucleotides agree with TRBD1. The CDR3 is 15 residues long. V gave up 6 bases and J gave up 3 bases; unmatched junction bases: 6. Germline-derived CDR1 and CDR2 are LGHDT and YNNKEL (reference sequence). The CDR3 sequence is CASRTRDRHTGELFF. DNA of the CDR3: TGTGCCAGCAGGACGCGGGACAGGCACACCGGGGAGCTGTTTTTT.

This clone appeared a single time. The same CDR3 also results from other DNA sequences found in this sample. The chain links TRBV18 to TRBJ2-7; D is unclear. Trimming took 2 bases from V and 2 from J, leaving 7 bases between them. This CDR3 is built from 13 residues. Germline CDR1 KGHSH, CDR2 LQKENI. CDR3 coding DNA: TGTGCCAGCTCACCAGGGCAGACCTACGAGCAGTACTTC. As protein: CASSPGQTYEQYF.

The count of this clone is one. This rearrangement joins TRBV3-1 (or the pseudogene TRBV3-2) to TRBJ1-1; D might be TRBD1 (5 bases). This CDR3 region has 15 residues. Per germline, CDR1 LGHDT and CDR2 YNNKEL (reference sequence). Trimming cost V 4 bases and J 0 bases, with 12 bases left between them. CDR3 DNA sequence: TGTGCCAGCAGCCCACCACAGGCGGTGAACACTGAAGCTTTCTTT. As protein: CASSPPQAVNTEAFF.

This clone has ten or more counts. V usage is TRBV20-1 and J usage is TRBJ2-7; D is ambiguous. There are 11 residues in the CDR3. The germline V gene encodes CDR1 DFQATT and CDR2 SNEGSKA (reference sequence). V gave up 5 bases and J gave up 3 bases, with 8 bases separating them. The CDR3 nucleotides read TGCAGTGCTCGGGTTGACTACGAGCAGTACTTC. As protein: CSARVDYEQYF.

CDR3 bases: TGTGCCAGCGGTCAGAGCGGGACCCTCCACTTT. Residues: CASGQSGTLHF. The genes are TRBV6-5 and TRBJ1-6; D unclear. The CDR3 is 11 residues long. The ends were cut back, 8 bases at V and 14 bases at J, with 13 bases in the middle. Germline CDR1 is MNHEY and CDR2 is SVGAGI.

The genes are TRBV29-1 and TRBJ2-1, with TRBD2 matching 12 bases. The CDR3 is made up of 13 amino acids. V gave up 5 bases and J gave up 10 bases; unmatched junction bases: 6. Germline loops: CDR1 SQVTM, CDR2 ANQGSEA. The CDR3 protein is CSVWSSGRGEQFF. DNA of the CDR3: TGCAGCGTTTGGTCTAGCGGGAGGGGGGAGCAGTTCTTC.

The chain combines TRBV14 with TRBJ2-3; TRBD2 matches at 10 bases. This CDR3 comprises 18 residues. CDR1 is SGHDN and CDR2 is FVKESK in the germline V gene. The ends lost 2 bases at V and 5 bases at J; junction bases unmatched: 13. CDR3 residues: CASSQQGHSGRARDTQYF. CDR3 DNA: TGTGCCAGCAGCCAACAGGGGCACAGCGGGAGGGCCAGAGATACGCAGTATTTT.

The chain couples TRBV7-8 to TRBJ1-5; TRBD1 aligns across 10 bases. With V trimmed by 5 bases and J by 3 bases, 16 bases remained unmatched. The germline V gene has CDR1 SGHVS and CDR2 FQNEAQ. The CDR3 totals 19 residues. The CDR3 region has the DNA TGTGCCAGCAGCCCAAATCCCCTTCCCGGGACAGGGGTCAATCAGCCCCAGCATTTT. This codes for CASSPNPLPGTGVNQPQHF. Filled out from reference TRBV7-8 and TRBJ1-5, the complete variable domain reads GAGVSQSPRYKVAKRGQDVALRCDPISGHVSLFWYQQALGQGPEFLTYFQNEAQLDKSGLPSDRFFAERPEGSVSTLKIQRTQQEDSAVYLCASSPNPLPGTGVNQPQHFGDGTRLSIL.